These T cell receptor beta chains were read from a single sample in a study of lymphopenia after photon versus proton radiotherapy. Assay: immunoSEQ multiplex PCR; the TCRdb copy retains only in-frame clones and omits some. The sample shows 83,000 or so clones, approximately 82% of them seen only once. Here the sequenced sample was peripheral blood, taken from a patient treated with proton-based radiotherapy. The receptors come from a man aged 60 to 75 with pancreatic cancer. Each CDR3 is given with its conserved first and last residue. Fields, in order: clone size, V gene, D gene, J gene, CDR3 DNA, CDR3 protein. The D gene is left open where the match is weak. The listing skips clone size in some rows; elsewhere it reads once, few, many or a size class.

-	TRBV4-1	TRBD1	TRBJ1-5	TGCGCCAGCAGCCAACCGGGACAGGGAGTTCGGACCCAGCATTTT	CASSQPGQGVRTQHF
-	TRBV4-1	-	TRBJ2-6	TGCGCCAGCAGCCCGGTGGGGGCCAACGTCCTGACTTTC	CASSPVGANVLTF
-	TRBV5-4	TRBD1	TRBJ2-3	TGTGCCAGCATCCCGGGACAGGGGTACACAGATACGCAGTATTTT	CASIPGQGYTDTQYF
few	TRBV7-8	TRBD1	TRBJ1-2	TGTGCCAGCAGCTTAGAGCAGGGGGGAAGGCTCTATGGCTACACCTTC	CASSLEQGGRLYGYTF
-	TRBV6-6	TRBD1	TRBJ2-7	TGTGCCAGCAGGATTGGGACAGAGCTCTCCTACGAGCAGTACTTC	CASRIGTELSYEQYF
-	TRBV7-2	-	TRBJ2-1	TGTGCCAGCAGCTTAGAGGGGCGCGCGGGTGAGCAGTTCTTC	CASSLEGRAGEQFF
once	TRBV5-1	TRBD1	TRBJ1-1	TGCGCCAGCAGCTTGACAGGGGGTAAAACTGAAGCTTTCTTT	CASSLTGGKTEAFF
once	TRBV7-9	TRBD2	TRBJ2-7	TGTGCCAGCAGCCTAGCGGGAGAGCGGGAGCAGTACTTC	CASSLAGEREQYF
-	TRBV19	-	TRBJ2-5	TGTGCCAGTGGCCAGAAAAAGGGTCTGGGAGAGACCCAGTACTTC	CASGQKKGLGETQYF
-	TRBV5-1	-	TRBJ2-7	TGCGCCAGCAGCTTGGGATCATTGGGTGCCTCAAATGCCGAGCAGTACTTC	CASSLGSLGASNAEQYF
-	TRBV7-2	-	TRBJ1-2	TGTGCCAGCAGCTCGGACCCCTATGGCTACACCTTC	CASSSDPYGYTF
-	TRBV28	-	TRBJ2-4	TGTGCCAGCAGTTTCGTTGGGACGGGAAAAAACATTCAGTACTTC	CASSFVGTGKNIQYF
-	TRBV5-6	TRBD2	TRBJ2-2	TGTGCCAGCAGCTTGCGACTAGCGGGAGCCGGGGAGCTGTTTTTT	CASSLRLAGAGELFF
-	TRBV7-9	-	TRBJ2-7	TGTGCCAGCAGCCCCGCCGGGTTCAACGAGCAGTACTTC	CASSPAGFNEQYF
-	TRBV5-8	TRBD2	TRBJ2-3	TGTGCCAGCAGCTTGAGGGCGGGAGTATCCACAGATACGCAGTATTTT	CASSLRAGVSTDTQYF